This TCR beta chain came from a study of regulatory T cells in long-lasting Graves disease (dated by TCRdb to the early 2020s). In terms of the full investigation: Persistent Graves' disease was defined as antithyroid drug treatment for over 5 years with persistently positive TSH receptor autoantibodies. Patients with persistent Graves' disease were compared with patients with newly diagnosed Graves' disease using TCR sequencing and RNA sequencing of peripheral blood. The study was registered as a clinical trial and conducted in China. TCR sequencing covered some 13 persistent and some 20 newly diagnosed Graves' disease patients, about 35 samples in total. In the clinical cohort, patients with persistent Graves' disease had used antithyroid drugs for an average of about 10.3 years.

What the research found in general, with its limitations: Sequencing and analysis were limited to the TCR beta chain. Persistent disease showed preferential use of TRBV28, TRBJ1-2 and TRBJ2-5, whereas newly diagnosed disease favored TRBV20-1 and TRBJ2-1. Peripheral blood alone was examined, since thyroid tissue, which constituted the primary lesion, could not be accessed. A larger number of public clonotypes was shared among persistent patients (approximately 2,500) than among newly diagnosed patients (approximately 930). The authors acknowledged the small sample size as a limitation that may reduce accuracy. Persistent Graves' disease patients showed lower TCR Shannon entropy and fewer highly expanded clones than newly diagnosed patients, suggesting clonal expansion.

This clonotype appeared many times. No cognate antigen has been identified for it. No base quality information exists; no much larger clone differs at one position. Library construction relied on multiplex PCR. Sequencer: Illumina HiSeq 4000. iRepertoire HTBI primers and Arm-PCR amplification of CDR3 regions were used to construct TCR beta libraries. PCR products were gel purified before sequencing. In the paper's pipeline: Gene usage analysis of CDR3 amino acid clonotypes relied on the roughly 67 TRBV and 14 TRBJ segments identified across samples. Filtered high-quality paired reads were merged into contigs using COPE and FqMerger. BLAST was used to align contigs to IMGT TRBV, TRBD and TRBJ reference genes, and CDR3 was defined according to IMGT. Clonotypes above 0.1% frequency were classified as highly expanded clones. Repertoire diversity was measured by Shannon entropy, and V-J evenness by the Gini coefficient. A clonotype was considered public if more than one individual shared it. TCRdb reprocessed the public reads (quality trimming at Q25 with fastp, clone calling with MiXCR) and kept in-frame beta chains. CDR3 protein duplicates are merged, each entry listing the most common genes and DNA. TCRdb, not the original authors, processed these V and J calls. This sample gives about 430,000 distinct CDR3 sequences in total; 21% of them show up just once. Clones ranked in the top ten supply roughly an eighth of the sample.

V trim: 6 bases; J trim: 3 bases; unmatched bases: 4. The germline V gene (reference sequence) yields SEHNR for CDR1 and FQNEAQ for CDR2. Counted from cysteine to phenylalanine, this CDR3 has 14 amino acids. The DNA shown is the 42-base CDR3, in frame from base 1. Read against the paper, the sample's time point label means: persistent/refractory GD, antithyroid drugs over 5 years with positive TRAb. For both TCR sequencing and RNA sequencing, RNA was extracted from PBMCs in TRIzol. The diagnosis of Graves' disease was made according to American Thyroid Association guidelines. Recruitment of patients was carried out at an endocrinology department in Xi'an, China. From each patient, about 8.9 milliliters of peripheral blood was collected into an EDTA anticoagulant tube. Ficoll Paque Plus density gradient separation was used to isolate PBMCs, and no additional T cell sorting was done. An Agilent 2100 Bioanalyzer and agarose gel were used to check RNA quality, and a NanoDrop 2000 was used to measure RNA concentration.

Sequencing used peripheral blood mononuclear cells (PBMCs), obtained when the disease was refractory, from a patient treated with antithyroid drugs. The chain links TRBV7-9 with TRBJ2-7, with 11 bases aligning to TRBD1. The TCR was taken from a female donor with Graves disease. The CDR3 loop reads CASSWDRGGYEQYF. The sequenced DNA is TGTGCCAGCAGTTGGGACAGGGGGGGCTACGAGCAGTACTTC.